Listed below are T cell receptor beta chains from one sample, sequenced in a study of blood T cell repertoires in COVID-19. Profiling relied on immunoSEQ multiplex PCR, and the TCRdb table lists in-frame clones only, not all of them. The sample carries approximately 170,000 clones, around 82% recorded once. The specimen was peripheral blood. Receptors originate from a human donor with acute or convalescent COVID-19. The donor label of this sample is uncertain. Both conserved end residues are part of each CDR3. Each record gives: V gene, clone size, J gene, D gene, CDR3 DNA, CDR3 protein. D genes are given only for firm matches. Clone size is given for some rows only: seen once, a few or many times, or a class if the clone is expanded.

v_call: TRBV3-1/TRBV3-2
clone_size: -
j_call: TRBJ1-2
d_call: TRBD1
cdr3_nt: TGTGCCAGCAGCCGGGACAGTGGAGGCTACACCTTC
cdr3_aa: CASSRDSGGYTF

v_call: TRBV19
clone_size: -
j_call: TRBJ2-5
d_call: -
cdr3_nt: TGTGCCAGTGGTGTGGTTCAAGAGGTCAGAGTAGCAGAGACCCAGTACTTC
cdr3_aa: CASGVVQEVRVAETQYF

v_call: TRBV11-3
clone_size: -
j_call: TRBJ2-1
d_call: TRBD2
cdr3_nt: TGTGCCAGCAGCTTTGAAGCGGGGGCCCGGAATGAGCAGTTCTTC
cdr3_aa: CASSFEAGARNEQFF

v_call: TRBV5-8
clone_size: -
j_call: TRBJ1-6
d_call: -
cdr3_nt: TGTGCCAGCAGCTTGGCCACAGGTTCACCCCTCCACTTT
cdr3_aa: CASSLATGSPLHF

v_call: TRBV28
clone_size: once
j_call: TRBJ2-7
d_call: -
cdr3_nt: TGTGCCAGCAGTTCCAGGCTCCTCGAGCAGTACTTC
cdr3_aa: CASSSRLLEQYF

v_call: TRBV5-1
clone_size: -
j_call: TRBJ2-2
d_call: -
cdr3_nt: TGCGCCAGCAGCCCGGACACCCCGAACACCGGGGAGCTGTTTTTT
cdr3_aa: CASSPDTPNTGELFF

v_call: TRBV10-3
clone_size: -
j_call: TRBJ1-2
d_call: -
cdr3_nt: TGTGCCATCAGTGAAGAGGTTGGCTATGGCTACACCTTC
cdr3_aa: CAISEEVGYGYTF

v_call: TRBV18
clone_size: -
j_call: TRBJ1-4
d_call: TRBD1
cdr3_nt: TGTGCCAGCTCACGGGGCCGGACAGGGACTGAAAAACTGTTTTTT
cdr3_aa: CASSRGRTGTEKLFF

v_call: TRBV5-1
clone_size: -
j_call: TRBJ2-5
d_call: TRBD2
cdr3_nt: TGCGCCAGCAGCGAGGGACTAGCGGACAGAGAGACCCAGTACTTC
cdr3_aa: CASSEGLADRETQYF

v_call: TRBV28
clone_size: -
j_call: TRBJ1-2
d_call: TRBD1
cdr3_nt: TGTGCCACCAGGGAAGGGGGCAGCTACACCTTC
cdr3_aa: CATREGGSYTF

v_call: TRBV19
clone_size: -
j_call: TRBJ1-4
d_call: -
cdr3_nt: TGTGCCAGTAATTGGAGGGACGGTGAAAAACTGTTTTTT
cdr3_aa: CASNWRDGEKLFF

v_call: TRBV10-3
clone_size: -
j_call: TRBJ2-7
d_call: -
cdr3_nt: TGTGCCATCAGTGAGTCGATTGAGCACGAGCAGTACTTC
cdr3_aa: CAISESIEHEQYF

v_call: TRBV5-1
clone_size: -
j_call: TRBJ1-1
d_call: TRBD1
cdr3_nt: TGCGCCAGCCGGCAGGGGGCGTGGAACACTGAAGCTTTCTTT
cdr3_aa: CASRQGAWNTEAFF

v_call: TRBV4-1
clone_size: -
j_call: TRBJ1-2
d_call: -
cdr3_nt: TGCGCCAGCAGCCCCCCCGACAGCGTAGTCTATGGCTACACCTTC
cdr3_aa: CASSPPDSVVYGYTF

v_call: TRBV11-3
clone_size: -
j_call: TRBJ2-1
d_call: -
cdr3_nt: TGTGCCAGCAGCCATCTTACCCGAGACAATGAGCAGTTCTTC
cdr3_aa: CASSHLTRDNEQFF

v_call: TRBV20-1
clone_size: -
j_call: TRBJ2-3
d_call: TRBD2
cdr3_nt: TGCAGTGCTAGTTCCCTAGCGGGCTACCGAGATACGCAGTATTTT
cdr3_aa: CSASSLAGYRDTQYF

v_call: TRBV3-1/TRBV3-2
clone_size: -
j_call: TRBJ2-7
d_call: TRBD2
cdr3_nt: TGTGCCAGCAGCCCCTGGAGTAGCGGGGGCCCCTACGAGCAGTACTTC
cdr3_aa: CASSPWSSGGPYEQYF

v_call: TRBV2
clone_size: -
j_call: TRBJ2-1
d_call: -
cdr3_nt: TGTGCCAGAGATTTAGCCGGGTCTTACAATGAGCAGTTCTTC
cdr3_aa: CARDLAGSYNEQFF

v_call: TRBV5-1
clone_size: -
j_call: TRBJ2-1
d_call: -
cdr3_nt: TGCGCCAGCAGCCCCTGGGAGAGTCCAAACTACAATGAGCAGTTCTTC
cdr3_aa: CASSPWESPNYNEQFF

v_call: TRBV19
clone_size: -
j_call: TRBJ2-1
d_call: TRBD2
cdr3_nt: TGTGCCAGTAGACTAGCGGGAGGGACTAATGAGCAGTTCTTC
cdr3_aa: CASRLAGGTNEQFF

v_call: TRBV4-1
clone_size: -
j_call: TRBJ2-6
d_call: -
cdr3_nt: TGCGCCAGCAGCCAAGATTCCGCGGGGGCCAACGTCCTGACTTTC
cdr3_aa: CASSQDSAGANVLTF

v_call: TRBV10-1
clone_size: -
j_call: TRBJ1-5
d_call: TRBD1
cdr3_nt: TGCGCCAGCAGACCCGGACAGGGGACGGGGCAGCCCCAGCATTTT
cdr3_aa: CASRPGQGTGQPQHF

v_call: TRBV7-6
clone_size: once
j_call: TRBJ2-1
d_call: TRBD2
cdr3_nt: TGTGCCAGCAGCTTAATGTTGGCGGGAGGGTCCTACAATGAGCAGTTCTTC
cdr3_aa: CASSLMLAGGSYNEQFF

v_call: TRBV5-1
clone_size: -
j_call: TRBJ2-1
d_call: TRBD1
cdr3_nt: TGCGCCAGCAGCTTGACAGGGGAAACCTACAATGAGCAGTTCTTC
cdr3_aa: CASSLTGETYNEQFF

v_call: TRBV19
clone_size: few
j_call: TRBJ2-7
d_call: -
cdr3_nt: TGTGCCAGTAGGCCAGGCAACTCCTACGAGCAGTACTTC
cdr3_aa: CASRPGNSYEQYF

v_call: TRBV27
clone_size: -
j_call: TRBJ2-7
d_call: TRBD2
cdr3_nt: TGTGCCAGCAGTGCTAGACTAGCGGGGGCGGAGCAGTACTTC
cdr3_aa: CASSARLAGAEQYF

v_call: TRBV19
clone_size: -
j_call: TRBJ2-7
d_call: TRBD1
cdr3_nt: TGTGCCAGTAGTATAGGAGGGACAGGGTCGTACGAGCAGTACTTC
cdr3_aa: CASSIGGTGSYEQYF

v_call: TRBV6-6
clone_size: -
j_call: TRBJ1-1
d_call: -
cdr3_nt: TGTGCCAGCAGTCCTACCCGGGGGGGGCGGATGAACACTGAAGCTTTCTTT
cdr3_aa: CASSPTRGGRMNTEAFF

v_call: TRBV29-1
clone_size: few
j_call: TRBJ2-1
d_call: -
cdr3_nt: TGCAGCGTTGAATATCCCCAAGGAGGGAACACCTACAATGAGCAGTTCTTC
cdr3_aa: CSVEYPQGGNTYNEQFF

v_call: TRBV5-4
clone_size: -
j_call: TRBJ2-1
d_call: -
cdr3_nt: TGTGCCAGCAGCTCCGAGTCCTCGGCGGGTAAGGAGCAGTTCTTC
cdr3_aa: CASSSESSAGKEQFF

v_call: TRBV20-1
clone_size: -
j_call: TRBJ1-2
d_call: -
cdr3_nt: TGCAGTGCTACGGAGCTGGAGGGCTACACCTTC
cdr3_aa: CSATELEGYTF

v_call: TRBV5-1
clone_size: -
j_call: TRBJ2-3
d_call: TRBD2
cdr3_nt: TGCGCCAGCAGCCCTGGGACTAGCGGGGGCCTCGGGGATACGCAGTATTTT
cdr3_aa: CASSPGTSGGLGDTQYF

v_call: TRBV30
clone_size: -
j_call: TRBJ1-6
d_call: -
cdr3_nt: TGTGCCTGGAGTGGGAGGGGAGGGGTTTTGTCACCCCTCCACTTT
cdr3_aa: CAWSGRGGVLSPLHF

v_call: TRBV5-1
clone_size: -
j_call: TRBJ2-2
d_call: -
cdr3_nt: TGCGCCAGCACCGGAGTACAGGGAAGAAACGGTAACACCGGGGAGCTGTTTTTT
cdr3_aa: CASTGVQGRNGNTGELFF

v_call: TRBV6-6
clone_size: -
j_call: TRBJ1-2
d_call: -
cdr3_nt: TGTGCCAGCCGAGAGGGGGGGCGTGGCTACACCTTC
cdr3_aa: CASREGGRGYTF

v_call: TRBV30
clone_size: -
j_call: TRBJ1-2
d_call: -
cdr3_nt: TGTGCCTGGAGTGTTCGGGGCGGGAAGGGCTACACCTTC
cdr3_aa: CAWSVRGGKGYTF

v_call: TRBV7-3
clone_size: -
j_call: TRBJ1-2
d_call: -
cdr3_nt: TGTGCCAGCAGCTTGGTACAGGCCCTTGGCTATGGCTACACCTTC
cdr3_aa: CASSLVQALGYGYTF

v_call: TRBV7-2
clone_size: -
j_call: TRBJ1-6
d_call: -
cdr3_nt: TGTGCCAGCAGCCCTAGATCGGGAGGGAATTCACCCCTCCACTTT
cdr3_aa: CASSPRSGGNSPLHF

v_call: TRBV15
clone_size: -
j_call: TRBJ1-5
d_call: -
cdr3_nt: TGTGCCACCAGCAGAGGGGAGAACAGAGGGTTCAGCAATCAGCCCCAGCATTTT
cdr3_aa: CATSRGENRGFSNQPQHF

v_call: TRBV10-2
clone_size: -
j_call: TRBJ2-7
d_call: -
cdr3_nt: TGCGCCAGCAGTGCTCAGGGGAGTGGCGAGCAGTACTTC
cdr3_aa: CASSAQGSGEQYF

v_call: TRBV15
clone_size: -
j_call: TRBJ1-2
d_call: TRBD1
cdr3_nt: TGTGCCACCAGCAGAGAATCGACAGGGGGCTATGGCTACACCTTC
cdr3_aa: CATSRESTGGYGYTF

v_call: TRBV7-9
clone_size: -
j_call: TRBJ2-7
d_call: TRBD2
cdr3_nt: TGTGCCAGCAGCTTAGCGGGACTAGCGGGGGCCCACGAGCAGTACTTC
cdr3_aa: CASSLAGLAGAHEQYF

v_call: TRBV2
clone_size: -
j_call: TRBJ1-1
d_call: -
cdr3_nt: TGTGCCAGCGGGATGAGAGGGGGGGCCACTGAAGCTTTCTTT
cdr3_aa: CASGMRGGATEAFF

v_call: TRBV30
clone_size: -
j_call: TRBJ2-2
d_call: -
cdr3_nt: TGTGCCTGGAGTGTACGCCGGACCGGGGAGCTGTTTTTT
cdr3_aa: CAWSVRRTGELFF

v_call: TRBV12-3/TRBV12-4
clone_size: -
j_call: TRBJ1-5
d_call: -
cdr3_nt: TGTGCCAGCAGTTTAACAGGCGCTCAGCCCCAGCATTTT
cdr3_aa: CASSLTGAQPQHF

v_call: TRBV2
clone_size: -
j_call: TRBJ1-3
d_call: -
cdr3_nt: TGTGCCAGCAGTGATACGGGGGGCTTCGGAAACACCATATATTTT
cdr3_aa: CASSDTGGFGNTIYF

v_call: TRBV9
clone_size: -
j_call: TRBJ1-1
d_call: TRBD1
cdr3_nt: TGTGCCAGCAGCGTAGGGACAGGGAGGAACACTGAAGCTTTCTTT
cdr3_aa: CASSVGTGRNTEAFF

v_call: TRBV5-1
clone_size: -
j_call: TRBJ1-3
d_call: -
cdr3_nt: TGCGCCAGCAGCTTGTCCCAGGCGTTCTCTGGAAACACCATATATTTT
cdr3_aa: CASSLSQAFSGNTIYF

v_call: TRBV6-5
clone_size: -
j_call: TRBJ2-3
d_call: -
cdr3_nt: TGTGCCAGCAGTTACGGAGGGGGGGCATCTCCAGATACGCAGTATTTT
cdr3_aa: CASSYGGGASPDTQYF

v_call: TRBV5-1
clone_size: -
j_call: TRBJ1-1
d_call: TRBD1
cdr3_nt: TGCGCCAGCGCTCGCGGCAGGGGGCAGGACTCGCAAGCTTTCTTT
cdr3_aa: CASARGRGQDSQAFF

v_call: TRBV5-4
clone_size: -
j_call: TRBJ1-2
d_call: -
cdr3_nt: TGTGCCAGCAGCGTCCGGACAGATTATGGCTACACCTTC
cdr3_aa: CASSVRTDYGYTF

v_call: TRBV12-3/TRBV12-4
clone_size: once
j_call: TRBJ1-1
d_call: TRBD1
cdr3_nt: TGTGCCAGCAGTCCCCGACAGGGGGCGGAGGCTTTCTTT
cdr3_aa: CASSPRQGAEAFF

v_call: TRBV6-4
clone_size: -
j_call: TRBJ2-5
d_call: -
cdr3_nt: TGTGCCAGCATGAACCTGAGCGATACCCAGTACTTC
cdr3_aa: CASMNLSDTQYF

v_call: TRBV6-2/TRBV6-3
clone_size: -
j_call: TRBJ1-1
d_call: -
cdr3_nt: TGTGCCAGCAGTCCGAACAGCAACACTGAAGCTTTCTTT
cdr3_aa: CASSPNSNTEAFF